This T cell receptor beta chain was identified in a study of blood T cell repertoires in COVID-19. Authors' data handling: Estimation of nucleated cell counts was performed using reference gene primer amplification. Sequenced by immunoSEQ multiplex PCR; TCRdb stores in-frame clones only, minus some. That table furnishes V, J and clone size, whereas the DNA furnished D and trimming. The sample records approximately 140,000 clones, 80% to 90% being singletons. V was cut by 5 bases and J by 0 bases, with 10 bases left in between. This CDR3 contains 15 residues. The germline gives CDR1 SGHVS, CDR2 FNYEAQ.

V is TRBV7-6 and J is TRBJ2-2; maybe TRBD2 (6 bases). The source is a man between 65 and 85 years old with acute or convalescent COVID-19. Sequenced input: peripheral blood. CDR3 sequence (DNA): TGTGCCAGCAGCCCCAGACTAGCGAACACCGGGGAGCTGTTTTTT. It translates to CASSPRLANTGELFF.